Following are 7 T cell receptor beta chains from one sample sequenced in a study of blood T cell repertoires in COVID-19. The data were produced by immunoSEQ multiplex PCR, yet TCRdb's version contains in-frame clones alone and is incomplete. The sample has hundreds of thousands of clones; approximately 87% are singletons. The sample taken for sequencing was PBMCs or T cells enriched from blood (not recorded which). These receptors came from a woman between 50 and 59 years old in a cohort exposed to, infected with or recovered from COVID-19 (not recorded which).

The V and J genes are TRBV27 and TRBJ1-2, with 9 nucleotides matching TRBD1. J was trimmed by 7 bases and V by 5 bases; bases with no gene match: 8. The CDR3 covers 14 residues. Germline lookup yields CDR1 MNHEY and CDR2 SMNVEV (reference sequence). The CDR3 sequence: CASSRGTGPSGYTF. For the CDR3, the DNA is TGTGCCAGCAGTCGAGGGACAGGGCCAAGTGGCTACACCTTC.

The chain couples TRBV6-5 to TRBJ1-5; 9 bases align to TRBD1. Germline V CDR1 and CDR2: MNHEY, SVGAGI. The CDR3 contains 12 residues. V dropped 10 bases and J dropped 6; count of bases not matched to a gene: 4. The CDR3 region has the DNA TGTGCCACCGGGACAGGGCGTCAGCCCCAGCATTTT. The encoded protein is CATGTGRQPQHF.

The J gene is TRBJ1-3, the V gene TRBV7-9; maybe TRBD1 (6 bases). V lost 1 base and J 1 base, leaving 14 bases between the germline ends. Germline CDR1 SEHNR, CDR2 FQNEAQ (reference sequence). The CDR3 totals 17 residues. For the CDR3, the DNA is TGTGCCAGCAGCTTAGTTTTTTACAGGGAATCTGGAAACACCATATATTTT. Residues: CASSLVFYRESGNTIYF.

This sequence joins TRBV18 and TRBJ1-2; TRBD1 matches at 8 bases. This CDR3 has 14 residues. Losses at the gene ends were 4 bases for V and 8 bases for J; bases not matched to a gene: 9. Germline CDR1 reads KGHSH; CDR2 reads LQKENI. CDR3 sequence: CASSQEQGVQGYTF. The CDR3 DNA is TGTGCCAGCTCACAAGAACAGGGGGTGCAAGGCTACACCTTC.

This clone has a handful of counts. The chain has TRBV4-3 and TRBJ1-1, with D unresolved. Germline-derived CDR1 and CDR2 are LGHNA and YSLEER. V was pared by 0 bases and J by 0 bases, with 8 bases between. This CDR3 is built from 15 residues. CDR3: CASSQDTAMNTEAFF. CDR3 coding DNA: TGCGCCAGCAGCCAAGATACAGCCATGAACACTGAAGCTTTCTTT.

The chain carries TRBV7-6 and TRBJ2-7; D remains ambiguous. This CDR3 has 14 residues. CDR1 and CDR2 from the germline V gene are SGHVS and FNYEAQ. V lost 4 bases and J 0 bases, leaving 10 bases between the germline ends. The CDR3 bases are TGTGCCAGCAGCTCTACTGAAAGCTCCTACGAGCAGTACTTC. Protein sequence: CASSSTESSYEQYF.

J is TRBJ1-5 and V is TRBV19, with a tentative D call TRBD1 (6 bases). V shed 5 bases and J shed 0 bases, with 11 bases lying between them. This CDR3 has 15 amino acids. Germline V CDR1 and CDR2: LNHDA, SQIVND (reference sequence). CDR3 loop: CASSPRGASNQPQHF. In DNA form, the CDR3 reads TGTGCCAGTAGTCCACGGGGGGCTAGCAATCAGCCCCAGCATTTT.